The 10 T cell receptor beta chains given below trace back to one sample, sequenced in a study of lymphopenia after photon versus proton radiotherapy. Clones were read by immunoSEQ multiplex PCR, and TCRdb kept only the in-frame ones, dropping some. The sample includes around 16,000 clones, around nine tenths of them seen just once. The specimen was peripheral blood, collected from a patient treated with proton-based radiotherapy. The receptors were sampled from a woman in her fifties or sixties with cholangiocarcinoma. Some clones in this sample may be carry-over from other donors' samples.

The rearrangement uses TRBV7-2 and TRBJ1-1, with TRBD1 matching 8 bases. The CDR3 covers 14 residues. Germline lookup yields CDR1 SGHTA and CDR2 FQGNSA. V shed 5 bases, J shed 5 bases, and the junction held 7 bases outside the gene matches. CDR3 residues: CASSPDRGGTEAFF. CDR3 coding DNA: TGTGCCAGCAGCCCTGACAGGGGAGGAACTGAAGCTTTCTTT.

This chain links TRBV11-2 with TRBJ1-6; tentatively, D is TRBD1 (6 bases). In germline, CDR1 is SGHAT, CDR2 FQNNGV. The length of the CDR3 is 15 residues. V was pared by 5 bases and J by 8 bases, with 16 bases between. The CDR3 sequence: CASSQGPGSYSPLHF. CDR3 nucleotides: TGTGCCAGCAGCCAGGGGCCAGGTTCCTATTCACCCCTCCACTTT.

The J gene is TRBJ1-1, the V gene TRBV2; maybe TRBD1 (5 bases). The CDR3 has 15 amino acids. Per germline, CDR1 SNHLY and CDR2 FYNNEI. Trimming stripped 6 bases from V and 6 bases from J, with 20 bases between. The CDR3 sequence is CASSAMVSGPAEAFF. The CDR3 DNA is TGTGCCAGCAGCGCAATGGTGTCGGGACCCGCTGAAGCTTTCTTT.

V gene TRBV7-8 combines with J gene TRBJ2-7; D remains ambiguous. The germline V and J ends were trimmed by 5 bases and 0 bases, with 14 bases remaining between them. CDR3 size: 15 residues. Germline values: CDR1 SGHVS, CDR2 FQNEAQ. CDR3 protein: CASSPVGTSSYEQYF. CDR3 in DNA: TGTGCCAGCAGCCCCGTAGGCACTTCCTCCTACGAGCAGTACTTC.

The genes are TRBV5-1 and TRBJ2-7, with D hard to call. Germline V gene data show CDR1 as SGHRS and CDR2 as YFSETQ. The CDR3 is made up of 14 amino acids. V lost 5 bases, J lost 0 bases, and 12 bases lay in between. The CDR3 sequence: CASRFTVSSYEQYF. The CDR3 coding sequence is TGCGCCAGCAGGTTTACGGTGTCCTCCTACGAGCAGTACTTC.

The chain uses TRBV7-2 and TRBJ2-3; D gene uncertain. Germline lookup yields CDR1 SGHTA and CDR2 FQGNSA. The V end lost 2 bases, the J end lost 1 base, and 10 bases lay between the germline ends. CDR3 length: 15 residues. The CDR3 is CASSLMAEGTDTQYF. The CDR3 DNA sequence: TGTGCCAGCAGCTTAATGGCGGAAGGCACAGATACGCAGTATTTT.

This chain connects TRBV4-1 to TRBJ2-1; D might be TRBD1 (6 bases). Germline CDR1 is MGHRA and CDR2 is YSYEKL. Trimming cost V 3 bases and J 8 bases, with 23 bases left between them. This CDR3 has 17 amino acids. CDR3 in amino acids: CASSQGRRTAATDEQFF. CDR3 sequence (DNA): TGCGCCAGCAGCCAGGGAAGAAGGACAGCGGCGACGGATGAGCAGTTCTTC.

The chain combines TRBV29-1 with TRBJ2-5; 7 bases agree with TRBD1. In germline, CDR1 is SQVTM, CDR2 ANQGSEA. The CDR3 has 12 amino acids. The ends lost 7 bases at V and 3 bases at J; junction bases unmatched: 5. CDR3 nucleotides: TGCAGCGCAAAGGGACAGAAAGAGACCCAGTACTTC. The encoded protein is CSAKGQKETQYF.

V and J are TRBV6-5 and TRBJ1-3; D not resolved. The CDR3 runs 14 residues. The ends were cut back, 0 bases at V and 1 base at J, with 4 bases in the middle. Germline CDR1 is MNHEY and CDR2 is SVGAGI. The CDR3 region is CASSYSTSGNTIYF. The CDR3 DNA reads TGTGCCAGCAGTTACTCGACGTCTGGAAACACCATATATTTT.

The genes are TRBV2 and TRBJ2-7; tentatively, D is TRBD2 (5 bases). From germline, CDR1 is SNHLY and CDR2 FYNNEI. This CDR3 contains 12 residues. V was pared by 11 bases and J by 5 bases, with 16 bases between. This CDR3 reads CAGSYSEDEQYF. In DNA form, the CDR3 reads TGTGCCGGGAGCTATAGTGAGGACGAGCAGTACTTC.